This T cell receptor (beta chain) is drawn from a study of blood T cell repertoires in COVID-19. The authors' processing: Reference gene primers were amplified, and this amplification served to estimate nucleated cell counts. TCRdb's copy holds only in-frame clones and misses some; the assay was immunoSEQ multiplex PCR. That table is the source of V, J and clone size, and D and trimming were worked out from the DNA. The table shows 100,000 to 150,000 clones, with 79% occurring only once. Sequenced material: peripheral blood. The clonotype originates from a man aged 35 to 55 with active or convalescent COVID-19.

The CDR3 DNA follows: TGCGCCAGCATCCGGGACCCAGGGGCTCCCGGGGAGCTGTTTTTT. This codes for CASIRDPGAPGELFF. V gene TRBV5-1 combines with J gene TRBJ2-2, with D perhaps TRBD1 (6 bases). The CDR3 is 15 amino acids. V lost 6 bases and J 6 bases, leaving 18 bases between the germline ends. Germline CDR1 reads SGHRS; CDR2 reads YFSETQ.